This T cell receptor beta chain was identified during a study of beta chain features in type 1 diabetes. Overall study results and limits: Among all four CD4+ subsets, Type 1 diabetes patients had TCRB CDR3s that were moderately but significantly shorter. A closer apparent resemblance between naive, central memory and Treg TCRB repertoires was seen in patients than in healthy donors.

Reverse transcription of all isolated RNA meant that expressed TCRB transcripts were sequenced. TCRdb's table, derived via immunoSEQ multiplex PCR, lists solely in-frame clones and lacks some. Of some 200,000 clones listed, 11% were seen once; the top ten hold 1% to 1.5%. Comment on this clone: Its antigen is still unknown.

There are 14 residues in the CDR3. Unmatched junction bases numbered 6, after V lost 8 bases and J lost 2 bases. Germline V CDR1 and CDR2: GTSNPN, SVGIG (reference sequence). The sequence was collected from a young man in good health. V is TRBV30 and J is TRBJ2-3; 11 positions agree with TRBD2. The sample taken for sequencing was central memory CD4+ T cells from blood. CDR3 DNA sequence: TGTGCCGGAACTAGCGGGAGCCCCACAGATACGCAGTATTTT. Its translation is CAGTSGSPTDTQYF.